This entry describes one TCR beta chain. The target antigen is unknown. The source of the sample is a study of shared clonotypes between healthy human individuals. Naive CD8 cells comprised CD45RO-negative, CCR7-positively selected cells, excluding terminally differentiated effector memory CD45RA+ cells. Measured with immunoSEQ multiplex PCR; TCRdb has only the in-frame clones, and not every one. The sample records approximately 2,200,000 clones, around 93% being singletons. Whole-study results and caveats: Among the subsets, naive ones generally showed larger estimated richness than memory ones. Clonotype sharing across donors was expected to vary with sequencing depth.

Sample: naive CD8+ T cells from PBMCs. The sequence was collected from a man aged 18 to 29 in good health. Some clones in this sample may be carry-over from other donors' samples.

CDR3 bases: TGCAGCGTTGAGGTAAGCGTGAGCTTCAATGAGCAGTTCTTC. This sequence encodes CSVEVSVSFNEQFF. This chain joins TRBV29-1 and TRBJ2-1; D not certain. Germline V gene lookup returns CDR1 SQVTM and CDR2 ANQGSEA. The V end lost 3 bases, the J end lost 6 bases, and 15 bases lay between the germline ends. This CDR3 spans 14 amino acids.